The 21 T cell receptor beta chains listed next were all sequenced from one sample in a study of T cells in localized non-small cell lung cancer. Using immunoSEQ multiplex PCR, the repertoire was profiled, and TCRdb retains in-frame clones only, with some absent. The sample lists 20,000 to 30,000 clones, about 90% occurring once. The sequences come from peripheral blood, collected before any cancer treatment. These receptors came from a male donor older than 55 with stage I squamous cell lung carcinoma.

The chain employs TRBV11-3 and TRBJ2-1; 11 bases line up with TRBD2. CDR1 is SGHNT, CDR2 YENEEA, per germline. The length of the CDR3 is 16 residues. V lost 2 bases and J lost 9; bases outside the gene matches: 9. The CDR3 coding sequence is TGTGCCAGCAGCTTAAGGACAACTAGCGGGAGTGGTGAGCAGTTCTTC. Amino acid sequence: CASSLRTTSGSGEQFF.

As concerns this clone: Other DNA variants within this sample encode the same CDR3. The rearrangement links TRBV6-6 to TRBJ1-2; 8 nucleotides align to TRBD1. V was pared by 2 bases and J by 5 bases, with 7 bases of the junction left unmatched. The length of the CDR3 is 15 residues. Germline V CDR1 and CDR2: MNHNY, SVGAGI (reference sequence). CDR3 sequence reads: CASSYDPGGGYGYTF. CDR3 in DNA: TGTGCCAGCAGTTACGATCCAGGGGGCGGATATGGCTACACCTTC.

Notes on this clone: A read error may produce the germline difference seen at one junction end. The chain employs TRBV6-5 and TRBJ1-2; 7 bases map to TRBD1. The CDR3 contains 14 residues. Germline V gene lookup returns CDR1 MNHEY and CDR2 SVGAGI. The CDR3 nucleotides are TGTGCCATCAGTGAGACAGGGACTAACTATGGCTACACCTTC. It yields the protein CAISETGTNYGYTF.

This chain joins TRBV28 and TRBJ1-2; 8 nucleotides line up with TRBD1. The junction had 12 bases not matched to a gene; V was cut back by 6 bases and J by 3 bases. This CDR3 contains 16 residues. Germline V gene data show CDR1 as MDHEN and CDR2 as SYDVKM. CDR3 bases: TGTGCCAGCAGCCCCCCCCCAGGGGGCTTGTACTATGGCTACACCTTC. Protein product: CASSPPPGGLYYGYTF.

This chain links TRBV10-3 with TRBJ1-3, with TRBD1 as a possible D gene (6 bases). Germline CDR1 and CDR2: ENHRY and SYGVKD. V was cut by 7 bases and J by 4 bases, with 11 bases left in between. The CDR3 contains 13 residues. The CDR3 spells CAIMGDTGNTIYF. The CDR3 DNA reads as TGTGCCATCATGGGGGACACAGGAAACACCATATATTTT.

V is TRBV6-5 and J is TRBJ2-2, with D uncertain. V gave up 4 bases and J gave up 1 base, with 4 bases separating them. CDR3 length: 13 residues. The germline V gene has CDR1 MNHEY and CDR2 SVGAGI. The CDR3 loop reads CASSWQNTGELFF. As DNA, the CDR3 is TGTGCCAGCAGTTGGCAGAACACCGGGGAGCTGTTTTTT.

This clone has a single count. CDR3 sequence reads: CASSQGPGQGYNEQFF. Written as DNA, the CDR3 is TGTGCCAGCAGCCAAGGACCGGGACAGGGGTACAATGAGCAGTTCTTC. This chain uses TRBV14 with TRBJ2-1; 10 bases align to TRBD1. V was clipped by 1 base and J by 4 bases; unmatched bases: 4. This CDR3 is 16 amino acids long. Germline V CDR1 and CDR2: SGHDN, FVKESK.

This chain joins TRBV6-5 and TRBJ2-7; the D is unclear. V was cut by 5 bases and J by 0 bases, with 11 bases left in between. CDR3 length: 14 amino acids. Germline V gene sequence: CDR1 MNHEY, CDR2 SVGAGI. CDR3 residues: CASSEMSSSYEQYF. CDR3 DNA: TGTGCCAGCAGTGAAATGAGTTCCTCCTACGAGCAGTACTTC.

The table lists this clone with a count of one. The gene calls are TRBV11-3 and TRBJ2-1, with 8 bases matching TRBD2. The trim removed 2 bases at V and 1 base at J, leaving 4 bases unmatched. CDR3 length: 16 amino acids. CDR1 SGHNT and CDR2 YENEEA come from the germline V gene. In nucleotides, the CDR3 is TGTGCCAGCAGCTTAAGGCGGGAGGTTTCCTACAATGAGCAGTTCTTC. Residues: CASSLRREVSYNEQFF. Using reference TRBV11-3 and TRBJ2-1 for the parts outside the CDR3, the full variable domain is EAGVVQSPRYKIIEKKQPVAFWCNPISGHNTLYWYLQNLGQGPELLIRYENEEAVDDSQLPKDRFSAERLKGVDSTLKIQPAELGDSAVYLCASSLRREVSYNEQFFGPGTRLTVL.

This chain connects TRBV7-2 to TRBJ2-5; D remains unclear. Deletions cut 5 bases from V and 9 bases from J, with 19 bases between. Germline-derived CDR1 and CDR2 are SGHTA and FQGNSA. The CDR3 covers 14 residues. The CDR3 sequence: CASSPPEAPWAQYF. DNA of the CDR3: TGTGCCAGCAGCCCCCCAGAAGCCCCTTGGGCCCAGTACTTC. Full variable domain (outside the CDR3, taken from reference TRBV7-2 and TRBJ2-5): GAGVSQSPSNKVTEKGKDVELRCDPISGHTALYWYRQSLGQGLEFLIYFQGNSAPDKSGLPSDRFSAERTGGSVSTLTIQRTQQEDSAVYLCASSPPEAPWAQYFGPGTRLLVL.

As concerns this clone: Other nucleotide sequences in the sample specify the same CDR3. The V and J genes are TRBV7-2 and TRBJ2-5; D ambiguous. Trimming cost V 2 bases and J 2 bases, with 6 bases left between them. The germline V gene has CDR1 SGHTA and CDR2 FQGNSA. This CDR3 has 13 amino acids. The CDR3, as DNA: TGTGCCAGCAGCTTATCATTTCAAGAGACCCAGTACTTC. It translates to CASSLSFQETQYF.

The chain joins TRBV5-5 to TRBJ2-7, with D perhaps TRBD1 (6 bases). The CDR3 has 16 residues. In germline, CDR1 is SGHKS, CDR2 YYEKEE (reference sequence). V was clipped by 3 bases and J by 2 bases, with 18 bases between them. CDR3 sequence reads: CASSSPTGLAAYEQYF. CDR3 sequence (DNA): TGTGCCAGCAGCTCTCCGACAGGCCTTGCGGCCTACGAGCAGTACTTC.

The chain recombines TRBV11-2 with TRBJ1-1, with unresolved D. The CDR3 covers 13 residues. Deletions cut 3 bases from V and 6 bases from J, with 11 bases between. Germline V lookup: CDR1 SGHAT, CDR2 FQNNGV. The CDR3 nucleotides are TGTGCCAGCAGCTTGAATTGGCTACCTGAAGCTTTCTTT. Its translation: CASSLNWLPEAFF. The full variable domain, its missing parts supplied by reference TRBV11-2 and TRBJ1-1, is EAGVAQSPRYKIIEKRQSVAFWCNPISGHATLYWYQQILGQGPKLLIQFQNNGVVDDSQLPKDRFSAERLKGVDSTLKIQPAKLEDSAVYLCASSLNWLPEAFFGQGTRLTVV.

CDR3 sequence: CASSERVRNQPQHF. The CDR3 DNA sequence: TGTGCCAGCAGTGAAAGGGTACGAAATCAGCCCCAGCATTTT. V is TRBV2 and J is TRBJ1-5; no definite D call. The CDR3 covers 14 residues. Germline CDR1 and CDR2: SNHLY and FYNNEI. V shed 2 bases and J shed 4 bases, with 9 bases lying between them.

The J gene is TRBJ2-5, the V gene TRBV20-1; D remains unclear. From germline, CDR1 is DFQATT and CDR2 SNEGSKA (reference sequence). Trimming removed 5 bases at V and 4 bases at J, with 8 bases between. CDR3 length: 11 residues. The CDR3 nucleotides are TGCAGTGCTTTGATTTTAGAGACCCAGTACTTC. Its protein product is CSALILETQYF.

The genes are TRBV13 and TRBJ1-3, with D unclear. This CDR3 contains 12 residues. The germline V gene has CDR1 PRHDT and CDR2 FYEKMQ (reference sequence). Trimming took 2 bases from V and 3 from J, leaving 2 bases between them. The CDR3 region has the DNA TGTGCCAGCAGCTTACGTGGAAACACCATATATTTT. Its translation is CASSLRGNTIYF.

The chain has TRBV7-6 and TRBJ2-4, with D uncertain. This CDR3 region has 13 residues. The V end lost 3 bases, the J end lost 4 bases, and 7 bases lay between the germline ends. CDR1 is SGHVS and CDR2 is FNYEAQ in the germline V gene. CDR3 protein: CASSLYRKNIQYF. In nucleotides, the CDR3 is TGTGCCAGCAGCTTGTATAGAAAAAACATTCAGTACTTC.

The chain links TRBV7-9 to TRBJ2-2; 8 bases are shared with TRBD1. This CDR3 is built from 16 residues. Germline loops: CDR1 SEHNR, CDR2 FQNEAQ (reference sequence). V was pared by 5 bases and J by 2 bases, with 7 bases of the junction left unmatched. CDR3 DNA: TGTGCCAGCAGCAGACGACAGGGGTATAACACCGGGGAGCTGTTTTTT. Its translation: CASSRRQGYNTGELFF.

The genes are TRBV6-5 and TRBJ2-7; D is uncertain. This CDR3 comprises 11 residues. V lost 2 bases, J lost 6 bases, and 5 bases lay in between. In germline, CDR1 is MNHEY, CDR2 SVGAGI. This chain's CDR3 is CASSYKSEQYF. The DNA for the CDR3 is TGTGCCAGCAGTTACAAGTCCGAGCAGTACTTC.

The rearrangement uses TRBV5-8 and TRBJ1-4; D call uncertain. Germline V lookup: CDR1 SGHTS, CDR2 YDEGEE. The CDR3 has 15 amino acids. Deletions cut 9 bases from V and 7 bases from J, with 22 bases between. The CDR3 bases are TGTGCCAACAAAAACGGGCCATTCCGGGGTGAAAAACTGTTTTTT. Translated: CANKNGPFRGEKLFF.

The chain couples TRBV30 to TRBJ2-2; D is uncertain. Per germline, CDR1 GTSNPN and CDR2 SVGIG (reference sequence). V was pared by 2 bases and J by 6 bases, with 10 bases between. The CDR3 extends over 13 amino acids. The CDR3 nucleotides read TGTGCCTGGAGTCGAAGGCAGCCCGGGGAGCTGTTTTTT. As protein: CAWSRRQPGELFF.